This T cell receptor beta chain was identified in a study of control samples from healthy donors and cancer patients. This table comes from immunoSEQ multiplex PCR, and its TCRdb copy is limited to in-frame clones, with some not included. The sample includes 35,000 to 55,000 clones, 65% to 80% of them seen just once. This CDR3 is built from 15 residues. CDR1 MDHEN and CDR2 SYDVKM come from the germline V gene. V shed 5 bases and J 3 bases; nucleotides not matched to a gene: 6. The sequenced sample consisted of formalin-fixed, paraffin-embedded tissue. The sequence was collected from a male donor with melanoma. The V call is TRBV28, the J call TRBJ2-3, with TRBD1 matching over 9 bases. The CDR3 sequence: CASSARDRVTDTQYF. DNA of the CDR3: TGTGCCAGCAGTGCCCGGGACAGGGTAACAGATACGCAGTATTTT. Variable domain in full (rest from reference TRBV28 and TRBJ2-3): DVKVTQSSRYLVKRTGEKVFLECVQDMDHENMFWYRQDPGLGLRLIYFSYDVKMKEKGDIPEGYSVSREKKERFSLILESASTNQTSMYLCASSARDRVTDTQYFGPGTRLTVL.